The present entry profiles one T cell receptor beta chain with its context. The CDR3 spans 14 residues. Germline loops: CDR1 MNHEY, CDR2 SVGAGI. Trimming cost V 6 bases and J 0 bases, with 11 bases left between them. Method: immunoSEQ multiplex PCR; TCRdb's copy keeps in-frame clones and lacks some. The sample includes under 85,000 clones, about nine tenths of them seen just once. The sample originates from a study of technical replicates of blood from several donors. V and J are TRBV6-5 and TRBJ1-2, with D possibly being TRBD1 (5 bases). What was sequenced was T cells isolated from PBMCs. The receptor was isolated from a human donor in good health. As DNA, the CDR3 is TGTGCCAGCAGGTCCCAGGGTACTAACTATGGCTACACCTTC. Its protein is CASRSQGTNYGYTF.